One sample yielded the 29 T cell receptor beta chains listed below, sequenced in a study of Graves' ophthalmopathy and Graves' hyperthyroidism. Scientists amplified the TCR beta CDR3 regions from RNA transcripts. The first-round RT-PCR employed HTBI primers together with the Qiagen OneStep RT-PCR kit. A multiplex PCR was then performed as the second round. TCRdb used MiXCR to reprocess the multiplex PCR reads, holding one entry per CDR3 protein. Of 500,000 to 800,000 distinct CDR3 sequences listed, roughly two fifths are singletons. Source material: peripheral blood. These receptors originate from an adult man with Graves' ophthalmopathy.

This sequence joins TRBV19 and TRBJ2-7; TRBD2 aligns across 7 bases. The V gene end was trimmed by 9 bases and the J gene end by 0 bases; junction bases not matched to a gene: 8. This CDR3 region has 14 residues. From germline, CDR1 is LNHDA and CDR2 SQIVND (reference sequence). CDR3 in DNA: TGTGCCAGCAGGGCTAGCGGTCCCTCCTACGAGCAGTACTTC. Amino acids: CASRASGPSYEQYF.

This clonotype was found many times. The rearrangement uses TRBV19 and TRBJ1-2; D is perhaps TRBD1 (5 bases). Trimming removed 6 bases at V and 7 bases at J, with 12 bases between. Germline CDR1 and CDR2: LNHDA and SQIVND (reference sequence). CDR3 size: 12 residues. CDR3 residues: CASRVGGSGYTF. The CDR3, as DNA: TGTGCCAGTAGGGTCGGGGGTTCTGGCTACACCTTC. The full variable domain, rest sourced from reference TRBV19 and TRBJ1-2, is DGGITQSPKYLFRKEGQNVTLSCEQNLNHDAMYWYRQDPGQGLRLIYYSQIVNDFQKGDIAEGYSVSREKKESFPLTVTSAQKNPTAFYLCASRVGGSGYTFGSGTRLTVV.

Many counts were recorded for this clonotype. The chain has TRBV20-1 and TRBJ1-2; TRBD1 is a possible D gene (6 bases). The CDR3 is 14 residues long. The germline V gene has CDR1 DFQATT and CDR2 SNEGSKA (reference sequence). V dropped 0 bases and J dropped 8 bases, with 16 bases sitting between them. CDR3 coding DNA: TGCAGTGCTAGAGATCGCGGGGGGCCTTGGGGCTACACCTTC. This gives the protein CSARDRGGPWGYTF.

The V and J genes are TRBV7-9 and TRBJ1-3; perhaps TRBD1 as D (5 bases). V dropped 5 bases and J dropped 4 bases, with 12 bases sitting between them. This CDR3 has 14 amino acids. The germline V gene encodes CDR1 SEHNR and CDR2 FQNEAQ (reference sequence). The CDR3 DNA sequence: TGTGCCAGCAGCCAAGGGACTACGGGAAACACCATATATTTT. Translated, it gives CASSQGTTGNTIYF.

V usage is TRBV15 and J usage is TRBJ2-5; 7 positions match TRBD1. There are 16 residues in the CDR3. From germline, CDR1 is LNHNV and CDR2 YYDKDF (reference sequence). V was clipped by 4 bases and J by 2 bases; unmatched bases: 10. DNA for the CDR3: TGTGCCACCAGCATAAGCCGGGACAGCGTACAAGAGACCCAGTACTTC. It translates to CATSISRDSVQETQYF.

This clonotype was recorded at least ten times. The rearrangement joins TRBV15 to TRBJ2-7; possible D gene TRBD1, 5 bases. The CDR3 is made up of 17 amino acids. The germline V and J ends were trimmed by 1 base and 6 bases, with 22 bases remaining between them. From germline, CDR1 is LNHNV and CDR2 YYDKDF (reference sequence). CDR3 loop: CATSRGVSSGGAREQYF. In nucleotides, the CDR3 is TGTGCCACCAGCAGAGGGGTTTCATCGGGTGGGGCGCGCGAGCAGTACTTC.

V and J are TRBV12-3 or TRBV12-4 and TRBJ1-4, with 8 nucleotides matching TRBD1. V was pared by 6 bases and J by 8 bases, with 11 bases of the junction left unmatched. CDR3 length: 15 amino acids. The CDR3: CASSPTGGLDEKLFF. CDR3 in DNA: TGTGCCAGCAGCCCTACAGGGGGACTCGACGAAAAACTGTTTTTT.

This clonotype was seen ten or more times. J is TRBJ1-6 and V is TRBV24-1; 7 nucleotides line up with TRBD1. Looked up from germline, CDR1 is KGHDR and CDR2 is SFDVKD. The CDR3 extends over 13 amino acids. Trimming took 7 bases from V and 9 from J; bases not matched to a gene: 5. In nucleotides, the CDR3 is TGTGCCACCAGCGCGGCAGGGGGTTCACCCCTCCACTTT. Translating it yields CATSAAGGSPLHF.

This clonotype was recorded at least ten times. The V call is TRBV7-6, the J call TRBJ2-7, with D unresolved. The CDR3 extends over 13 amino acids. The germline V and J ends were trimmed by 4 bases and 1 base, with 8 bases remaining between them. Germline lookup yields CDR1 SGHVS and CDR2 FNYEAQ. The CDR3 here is CASSSSGSYEQYF. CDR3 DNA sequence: TGTGCCAGCAGCTCTTCTGGGTCCTACGAGCAGTACTTC.

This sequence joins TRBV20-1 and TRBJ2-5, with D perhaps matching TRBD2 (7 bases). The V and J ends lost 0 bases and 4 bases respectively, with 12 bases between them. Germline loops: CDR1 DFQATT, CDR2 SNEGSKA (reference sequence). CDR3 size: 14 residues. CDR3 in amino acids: CSARDPGGPETQYF. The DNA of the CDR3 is TGCAGTGCTAGAGATCCGGGGGGCCCAGAGACCCAGTACTTC.

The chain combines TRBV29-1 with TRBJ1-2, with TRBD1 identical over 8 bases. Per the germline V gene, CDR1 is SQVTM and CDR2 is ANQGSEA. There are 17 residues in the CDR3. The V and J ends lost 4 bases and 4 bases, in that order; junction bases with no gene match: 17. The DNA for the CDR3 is TGCAGCGTTGGAGTAGCGGGACAGGCATCAACTTTCTATGGCTACACCTTC. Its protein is CSVGVAGQASTFYGYTF. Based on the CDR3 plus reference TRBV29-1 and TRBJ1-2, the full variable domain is SAVISQKPSRDICQRGTSLTIQCQVDSQVTMMFWYRQQPGQSLTLIATANQGSEATYESGFVIDKFPISRPNLTFSTLTVSNMSPEDSSIYLCSVGVAGQASTFYGYTFGSGTRLTVV.

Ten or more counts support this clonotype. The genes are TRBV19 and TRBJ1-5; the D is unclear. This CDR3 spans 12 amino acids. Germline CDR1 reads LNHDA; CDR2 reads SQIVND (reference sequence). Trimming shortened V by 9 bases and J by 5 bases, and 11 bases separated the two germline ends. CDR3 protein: CASLAADQPQHF. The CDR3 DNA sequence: TGTGCCAGCTTGGCGGCGGATCAGCCCCAGCATTTT.

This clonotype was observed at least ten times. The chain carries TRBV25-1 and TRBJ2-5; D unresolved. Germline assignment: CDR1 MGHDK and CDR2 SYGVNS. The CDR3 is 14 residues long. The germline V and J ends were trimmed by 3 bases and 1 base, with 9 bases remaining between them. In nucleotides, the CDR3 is TGTGCCAGCAGTGATCCGAGACTCCAAGAGACCCAGTACTTC. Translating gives CASSDPRLQETQYF.

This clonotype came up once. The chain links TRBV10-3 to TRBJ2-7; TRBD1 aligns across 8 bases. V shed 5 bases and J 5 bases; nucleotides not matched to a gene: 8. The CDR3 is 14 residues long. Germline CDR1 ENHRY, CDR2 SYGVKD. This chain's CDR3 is CAISYRDRGHEQYF. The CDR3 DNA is TGTGCCATCAGTTACAGAGACAGGGGACACGAGCAGTACTTC.

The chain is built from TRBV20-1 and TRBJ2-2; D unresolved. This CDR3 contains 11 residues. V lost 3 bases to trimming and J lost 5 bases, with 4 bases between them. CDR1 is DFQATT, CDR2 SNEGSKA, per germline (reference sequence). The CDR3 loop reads CSARYTGELFF. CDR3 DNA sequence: TGCAGTGCTAGGTATACCGGGGAGCTGTTTTTT.

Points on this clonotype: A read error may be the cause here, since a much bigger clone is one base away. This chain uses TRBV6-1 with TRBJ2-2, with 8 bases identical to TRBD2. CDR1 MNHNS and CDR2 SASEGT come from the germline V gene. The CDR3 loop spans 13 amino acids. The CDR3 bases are TGTGCCAGCAGCTCAAGGAGTAGCGGGGAGCTGTCTTTT. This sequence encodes CASSSRSSGELSF.

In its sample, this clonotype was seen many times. CDR3 loop: CASSLEHLNTEAFF. In DNA form, the CDR3 reads TGTGCCAGCAGCTTGGAACATCTGAACACTGAAGCTTTCTTT. The chain has TRBV12-3 or TRBV12-4 and TRBJ1-1, with no clear D. The CDR3 consists of 14 residues. Trimming stripped 6 bases from V and 0 bases from J, with 11 bases between.

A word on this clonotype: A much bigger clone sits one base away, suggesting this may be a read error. CDR3 sequence: CASSGDRASDGYTF. The DNA for the CDR3 is TGTGCCAGCAGTGGGGACAGGGCGTCAGACGGCTACACCTTC. The chain is built from TRBV10-3 and TRBJ1-2; 9 bases are a match to TRBD1. This CDR3 is built from 14 residues. Germline loops: CDR1 ENHRY, CDR2 SYGVKD.

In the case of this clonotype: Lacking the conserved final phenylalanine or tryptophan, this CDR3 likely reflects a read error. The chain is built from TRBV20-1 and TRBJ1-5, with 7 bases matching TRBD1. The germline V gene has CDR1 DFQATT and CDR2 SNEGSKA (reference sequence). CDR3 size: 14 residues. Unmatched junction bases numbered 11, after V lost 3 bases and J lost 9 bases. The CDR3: CSASLQGSYGPQHS. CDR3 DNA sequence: TGCAGTGCTAGCCTACAGGGGTCGTACGGGCCCCAGCATTCT.

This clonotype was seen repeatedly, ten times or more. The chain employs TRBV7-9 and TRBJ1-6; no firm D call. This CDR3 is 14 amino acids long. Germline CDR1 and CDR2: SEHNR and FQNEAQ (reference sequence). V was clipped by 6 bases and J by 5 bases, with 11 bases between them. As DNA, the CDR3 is TGTGCCAGCAGTTACGCTTGGGATAATTCACCCCTCCACTTT. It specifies CASSYAWDNSPLHF.

DNA of the CDR3: TGTGCCAGCAGCTTAGATAGCGGAGTTGGTCCCGAGCAGTACTTC. It specifies CASSLDSGVGPEQYF. V gene TRBV7-2 combines with J gene TRBJ2-7, with D perhaps TRBD2 (6 bases). The germline V and J ends were trimmed by 1 base and 6 bases, with 16 bases remaining between them. This CDR3 is built from 15 residues. Germline loops: CDR1 SGHTA, CDR2 FQGNSA. The full variable domain, in which reference TRBV7-2 and TRBJ2-7 provide the parts outside the CDR3, is GAGVSQSPSNKVTEKGKDVELRCDPISGHTALYWYRQSLGQGLEFLIYFQGNSAPDKSGLPSDRFSAERTGGSVSTLTIQRTQQEDSAVYLCASSLDSGVGPEQYFGPGTRLTVT.

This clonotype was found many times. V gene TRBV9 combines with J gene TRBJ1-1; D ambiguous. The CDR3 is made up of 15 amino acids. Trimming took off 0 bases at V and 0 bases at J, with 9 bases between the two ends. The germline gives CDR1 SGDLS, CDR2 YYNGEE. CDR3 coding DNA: TGTGCCAGCAGCGTAGCTCCAGGTTTGAACACTGAAGCTTTCTTT. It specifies CASSVAPGLNTEAFF.

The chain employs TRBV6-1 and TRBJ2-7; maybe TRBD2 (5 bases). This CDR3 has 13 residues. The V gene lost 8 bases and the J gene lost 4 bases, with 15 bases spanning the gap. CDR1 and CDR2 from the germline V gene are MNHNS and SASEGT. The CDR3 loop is CASHAGGLYEQYF. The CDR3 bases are TGTGCCAGCCATGCCGGAGGCCTTTACGAGCAGTACTTC.

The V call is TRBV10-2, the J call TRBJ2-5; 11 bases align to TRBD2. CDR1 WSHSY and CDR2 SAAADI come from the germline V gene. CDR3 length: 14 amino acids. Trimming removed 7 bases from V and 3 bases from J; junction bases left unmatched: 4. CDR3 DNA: TGCGCCAGCAAACTAGCGGGGGAGAAAGAGACCCAGTACTTC. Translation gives CASKLAGEKETQYF.

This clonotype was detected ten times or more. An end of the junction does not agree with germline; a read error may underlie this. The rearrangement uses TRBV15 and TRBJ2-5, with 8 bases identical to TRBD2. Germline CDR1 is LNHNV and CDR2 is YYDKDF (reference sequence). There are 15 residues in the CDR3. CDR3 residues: CAASRDPGGVETQYF. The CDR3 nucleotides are TGTGCCGCCAGCAGAGACCCGGGAGGGGTAGAGACCCAGTACTTC.

The CDR3 DNA is TGTGCCAGTAGCTCGAGAACAGAAGCTTTCTTT. Amino acids: CASSSRTEAFF. The chain joins TRBV19 to TRBJ1-1; D is undetermined. Germline V lookup: CDR1 LNHDA, CDR2 SQIVND (reference sequence). Trimming took 6 bases from V and 8 from J, leaving 10 bases between them. The CDR3 contains 11 residues. The full variable domain, rest sourced from reference TRBV19 and TRBJ1-1, is DGGITQSPKYLFRKEGQNVTLSCEQNLNHDAMYWYRQDPGQGLRLIYYSQIVNDFQKGDIAEGYSVSREKKESFPLTVTSAQKNPTAFYLCASSSRTEAFFGQGTRLTVV.

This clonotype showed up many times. The chain's CDR3 is CASRRTGAGETQYF. The CDR3 region has the DNA TGTGCCAGCAGACGGACAGGGGCGGGAGAGACCCAGTACTTC. The V gene is TRBV7-9, the J gene TRBJ2-5; 9 bases agree with TRBD1. J lost 4 bases, V lost 6 bases, and 6 bases had no gene match. CDR1 is SEHNR, CDR2 FQNEAQ, per germline (reference sequence). The CDR3 consists of 14 residues.

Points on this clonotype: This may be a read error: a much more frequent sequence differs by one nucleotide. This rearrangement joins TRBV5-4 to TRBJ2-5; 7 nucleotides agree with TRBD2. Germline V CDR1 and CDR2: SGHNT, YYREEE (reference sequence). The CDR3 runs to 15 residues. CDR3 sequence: CASSLGEGTQETQDF. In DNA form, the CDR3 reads TGTGCCAGCAGCTTAGGGGAGGGTACCCAAGAGACCCAGGACTTC.

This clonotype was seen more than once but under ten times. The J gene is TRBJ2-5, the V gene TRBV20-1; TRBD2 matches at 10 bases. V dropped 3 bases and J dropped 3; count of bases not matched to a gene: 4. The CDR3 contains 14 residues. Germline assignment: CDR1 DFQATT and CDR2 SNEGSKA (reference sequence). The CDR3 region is CSASPLAGEETQYF. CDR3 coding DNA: TGCAGTGCTAGTCCCCTAGCGGGGGAAGAGACCCAGTACTTC.